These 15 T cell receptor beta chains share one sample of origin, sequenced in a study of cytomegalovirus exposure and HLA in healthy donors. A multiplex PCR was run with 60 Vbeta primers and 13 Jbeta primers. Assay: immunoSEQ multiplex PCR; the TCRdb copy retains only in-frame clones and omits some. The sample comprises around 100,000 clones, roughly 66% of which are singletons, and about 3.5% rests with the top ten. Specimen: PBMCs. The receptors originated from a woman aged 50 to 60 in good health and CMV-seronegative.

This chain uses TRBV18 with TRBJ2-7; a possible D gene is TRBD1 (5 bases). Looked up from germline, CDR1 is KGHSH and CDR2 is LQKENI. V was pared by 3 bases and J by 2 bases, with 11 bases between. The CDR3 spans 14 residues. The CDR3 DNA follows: TGTGCCAGCTCACCCGCAGGGCCTGCCTACGAGCAGTACTTC. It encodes CASSPAGPAYEQYF.

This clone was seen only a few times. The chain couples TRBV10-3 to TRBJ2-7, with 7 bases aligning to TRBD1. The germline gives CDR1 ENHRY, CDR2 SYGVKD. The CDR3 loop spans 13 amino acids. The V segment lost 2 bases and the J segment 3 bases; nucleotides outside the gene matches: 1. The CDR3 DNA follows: TGTGCCATCAGTGAGCAGGGGGTCTACGAGCAGTACTTC. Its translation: CAISEQGVYEQYF.

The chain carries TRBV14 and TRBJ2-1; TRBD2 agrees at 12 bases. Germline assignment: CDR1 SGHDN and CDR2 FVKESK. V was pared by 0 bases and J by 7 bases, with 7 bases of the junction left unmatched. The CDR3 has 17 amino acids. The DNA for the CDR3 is TGTGCCAGCAGCCAAGATGAAAGACTAGCGGGAGTAAATGAGCAGTTCTTC. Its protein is CASSQDERLAGVNEQFF.

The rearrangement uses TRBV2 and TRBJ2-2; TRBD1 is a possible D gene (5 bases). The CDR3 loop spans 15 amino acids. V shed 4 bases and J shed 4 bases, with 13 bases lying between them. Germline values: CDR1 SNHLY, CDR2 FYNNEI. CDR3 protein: CASSVLGPSTGELFF. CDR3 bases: TGTGCCAGCAGTGTTTTGGGGCCCAGCACCGGGGAGCTGTTTTTT. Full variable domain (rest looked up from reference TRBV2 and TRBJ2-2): EPEVTQTPSHQVTQMGQEVILRCVPISNHLYFYWYRQILGQKVEFLVSFYNNEISEKSEIFDDQFSVERPDGSNFTLKIRSTKLEDSAMYFCASSVLGPSTGELFFGEGSRLTVL.

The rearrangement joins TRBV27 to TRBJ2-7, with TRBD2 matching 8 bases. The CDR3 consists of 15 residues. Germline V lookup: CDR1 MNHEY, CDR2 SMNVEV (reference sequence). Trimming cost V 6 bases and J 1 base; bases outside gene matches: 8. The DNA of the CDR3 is TGTGCCAGCAGCCAGATGGGACTAGTTTCCTACGAGCAGTACTTC. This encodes CASSQMGLVSYEQYF.

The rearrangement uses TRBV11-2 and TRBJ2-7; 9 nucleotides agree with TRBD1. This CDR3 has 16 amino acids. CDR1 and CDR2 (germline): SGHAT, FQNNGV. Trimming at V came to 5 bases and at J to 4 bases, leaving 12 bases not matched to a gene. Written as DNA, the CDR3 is TGTGCCAGCAGCCCCCTTCGGAGGACAGGGGTTTACGAGCAGTACTTC. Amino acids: CASSPLRRTGVYEQYF.

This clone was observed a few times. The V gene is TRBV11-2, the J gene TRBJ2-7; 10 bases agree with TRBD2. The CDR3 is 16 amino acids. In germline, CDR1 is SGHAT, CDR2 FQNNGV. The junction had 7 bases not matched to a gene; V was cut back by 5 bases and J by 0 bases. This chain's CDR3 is CASSPLASGSSYEQYF. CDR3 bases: TGTGCCAGCAGCCCATTGGCTAGCGGGAGCTCCTACGAGCAGTACTTC. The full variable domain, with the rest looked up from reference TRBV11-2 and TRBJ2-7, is EAGVAQSPRYKIIEKRQSVAFWCNPISGHATLYWYQQILGQGPKLLIQFQNNGVVDDSQLPKDRFSAERLKGVDSTLKIQPAKLEDSAVYLCASSPLASGSSYEQYFGPGTRLTVT.

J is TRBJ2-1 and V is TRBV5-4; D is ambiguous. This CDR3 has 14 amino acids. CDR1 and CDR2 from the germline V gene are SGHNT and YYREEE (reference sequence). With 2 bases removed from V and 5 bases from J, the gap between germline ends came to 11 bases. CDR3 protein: CASSFVEPHNEQFF. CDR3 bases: TGTGCCAGCAGCTTCGTAGAACCCCACAATGAGCAGTTCTTC.

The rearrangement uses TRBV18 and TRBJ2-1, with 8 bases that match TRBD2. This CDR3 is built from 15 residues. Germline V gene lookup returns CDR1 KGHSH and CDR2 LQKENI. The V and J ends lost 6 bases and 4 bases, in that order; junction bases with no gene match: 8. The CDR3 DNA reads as TGTGCCAGCTCGGGCTATGCGGGGGGATACAATGAGCAGTTCTTC. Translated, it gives CASSGYAGGYNEQFF.

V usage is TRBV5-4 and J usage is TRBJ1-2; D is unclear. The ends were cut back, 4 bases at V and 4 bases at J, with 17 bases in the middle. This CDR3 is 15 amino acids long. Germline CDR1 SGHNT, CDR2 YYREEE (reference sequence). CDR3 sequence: CASSPRREGLYGYTF. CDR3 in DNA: TGTGCCAGCAGCCCCCGGCGGGAGGGCCTCTATGGCTACACCTTC.

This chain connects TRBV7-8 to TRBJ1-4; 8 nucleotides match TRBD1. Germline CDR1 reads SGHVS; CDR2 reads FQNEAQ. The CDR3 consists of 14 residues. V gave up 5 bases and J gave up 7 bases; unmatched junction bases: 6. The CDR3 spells CASSVRGPGEKLFF. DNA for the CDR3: TGTGCCAGCAGCGTCAGGGGGCCAGGTGAAAAACTGTTTTTT.

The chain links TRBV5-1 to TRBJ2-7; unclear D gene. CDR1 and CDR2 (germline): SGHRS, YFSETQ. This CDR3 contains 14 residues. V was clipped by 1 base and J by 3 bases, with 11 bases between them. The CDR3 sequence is CASSLQVSNYEQYF. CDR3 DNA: TGCGCCAGCAGCTTGCAGGTGAGCAACTACGAGCAGTACTTC.

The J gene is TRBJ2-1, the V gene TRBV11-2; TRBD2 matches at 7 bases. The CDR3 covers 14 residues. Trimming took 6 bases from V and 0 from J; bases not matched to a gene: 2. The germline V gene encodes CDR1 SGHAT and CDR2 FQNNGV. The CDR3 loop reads CASRLADSYNEQFF. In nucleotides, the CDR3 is TGTGCCAGCAGGCTAGCGGACTCCTACAATGAGCAGTTCTTC.

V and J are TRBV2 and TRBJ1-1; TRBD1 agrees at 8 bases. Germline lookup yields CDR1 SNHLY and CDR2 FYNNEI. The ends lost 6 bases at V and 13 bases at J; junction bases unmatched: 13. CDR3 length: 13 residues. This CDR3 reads CASRGQVNDKDFF. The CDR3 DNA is TGTGCCAGCAGGGGACAGGTAAACGATAAGGATTTCTTT.

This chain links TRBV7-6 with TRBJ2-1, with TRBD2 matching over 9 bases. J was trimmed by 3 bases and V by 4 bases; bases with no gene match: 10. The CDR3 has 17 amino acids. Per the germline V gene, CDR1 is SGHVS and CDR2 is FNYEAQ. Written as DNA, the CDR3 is TGTGCCAGCAGCTCGGAAATAGCGGGAGTTTTCTACAATGAGCAGTTCTTC. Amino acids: CASSSEIAGVFYNEQFF.